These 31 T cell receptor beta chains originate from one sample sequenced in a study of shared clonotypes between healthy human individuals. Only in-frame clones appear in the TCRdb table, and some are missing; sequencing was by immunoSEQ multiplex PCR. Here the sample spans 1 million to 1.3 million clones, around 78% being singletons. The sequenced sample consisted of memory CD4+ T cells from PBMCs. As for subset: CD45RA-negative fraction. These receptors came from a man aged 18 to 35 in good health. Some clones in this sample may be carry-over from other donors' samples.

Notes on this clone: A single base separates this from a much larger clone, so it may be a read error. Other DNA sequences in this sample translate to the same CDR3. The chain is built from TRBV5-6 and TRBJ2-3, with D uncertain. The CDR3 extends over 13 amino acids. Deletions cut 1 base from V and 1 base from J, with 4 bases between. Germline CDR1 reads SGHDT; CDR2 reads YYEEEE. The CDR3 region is CASSLRGTDTQYF. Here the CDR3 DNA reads TGTGCCAGCAGCTTGAGGGGCACAGATACGCAGTATTTT.

The CDR3 nucleotides read TGTGCCAGCTCACAGACAGGGGGGACTAATGAAAAACTGTTTTTT. Amino acids: CASSQTGGTNEKLFF. The chain links TRBV18 to TRBJ1-4; 9 positions agree with TRBD1. Germline loops: CDR1 KGHSH, CDR2 LQKENI. Unmatched junction bases numbered 2, after V lost 4 bases and J lost 2 bases. CDR3 length: 15 amino acids.

The CDR3 is CAWGLASNQPQHF. CDR3 coding DNA: TGTGCCTGGGGTTTAGCTAGCAATCAGCCCCAGCATTTT. The chain couples TRBV30 to TRBJ1-5; D remains ambiguous. The V gene lost 5 bases and the J gene lost 0 bases, with 8 bases spanning the gap. CDR1 GTSNPN and CDR2 SVGIG come from the germline V gene (reference sequence). This CDR3 comprises 13 residues.

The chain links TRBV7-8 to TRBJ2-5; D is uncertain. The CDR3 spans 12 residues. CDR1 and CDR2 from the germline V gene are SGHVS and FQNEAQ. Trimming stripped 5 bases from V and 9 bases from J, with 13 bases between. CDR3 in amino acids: CASSPANLAQYF. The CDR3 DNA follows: TGTGCCAGCAGCCCGGCGAATTTGGCCCAGTACTTC.

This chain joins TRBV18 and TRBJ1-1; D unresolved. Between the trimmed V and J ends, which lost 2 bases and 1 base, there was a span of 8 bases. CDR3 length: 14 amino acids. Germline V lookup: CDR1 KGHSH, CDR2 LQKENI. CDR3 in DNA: TGTGCCAGCTCACCAAAGGAGACGAACACTGAAGCTTTCTTT. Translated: CASSPKETNTEAFF.

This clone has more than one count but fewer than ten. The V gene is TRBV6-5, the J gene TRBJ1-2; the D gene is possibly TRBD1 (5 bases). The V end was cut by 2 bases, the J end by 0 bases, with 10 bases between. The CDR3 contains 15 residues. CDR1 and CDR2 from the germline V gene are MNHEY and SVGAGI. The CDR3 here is CASSYAATANYGYTF. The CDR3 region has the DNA TGTGCCAGCAGTTACGCCGCGACAGCTAACTATGGCTACACCTTC.

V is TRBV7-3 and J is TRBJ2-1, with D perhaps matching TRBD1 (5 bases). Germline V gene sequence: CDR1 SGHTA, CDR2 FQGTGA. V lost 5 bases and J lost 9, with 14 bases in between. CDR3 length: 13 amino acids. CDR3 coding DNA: TGTGCCAGCAGCGGGGCTAGAGGCGGTGAGCAGTTCTTC. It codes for CASSGARGGEQFF.

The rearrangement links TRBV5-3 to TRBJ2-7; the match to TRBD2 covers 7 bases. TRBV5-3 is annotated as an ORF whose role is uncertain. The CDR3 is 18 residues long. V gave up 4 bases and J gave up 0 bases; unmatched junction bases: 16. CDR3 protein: CARSADPSGKKHSYEQYF. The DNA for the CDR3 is TGTGCCAGAAGCGCGGACCCTAGCGGCAAGAAACACTCCTACGAGCAGTACTTC.

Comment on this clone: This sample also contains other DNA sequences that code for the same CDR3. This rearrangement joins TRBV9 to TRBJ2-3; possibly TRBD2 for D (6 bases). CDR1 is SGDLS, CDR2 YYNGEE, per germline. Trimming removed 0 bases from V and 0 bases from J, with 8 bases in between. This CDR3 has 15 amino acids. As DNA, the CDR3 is TGTGCCAGCAGCGTAGGCGGGGCCAGCACAGATACGCAGTATTTT. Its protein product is CASSVGGASTDTQYF. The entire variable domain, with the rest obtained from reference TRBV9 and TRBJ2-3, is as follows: DSGVTQTPKHLITATGQRVTLRCSPRSGDLSVYWYQQSLDQGLQFLIQYYNGEERAKGNILERFSAQQFPDLHSELNLSSLELGDSALYFCASSVGGASTDTQYFGPGTRLTVL.

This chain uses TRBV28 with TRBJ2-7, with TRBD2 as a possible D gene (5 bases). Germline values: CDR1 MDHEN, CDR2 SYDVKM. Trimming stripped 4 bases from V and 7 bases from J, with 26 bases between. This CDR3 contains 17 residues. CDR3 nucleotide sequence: TGTGCCAGCAGTTCCCCCGGACCGGCGTCTCCTACGGGGGAGCAGTACTTC. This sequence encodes CASSSPGPASPTGEQYF.

CDR3 DNA sequence: TGTGCCAGCAGCCCCCTTAGCAGCTCCTACGAGCAGTACTTC. Residues: CASSPLSSSYEQYF. V is TRBV9 and J is TRBJ2-7; D ambiguous. This CDR3 spans 14 amino acids. V was trimmed by 4 bases and J by 0 bases, leaving 11 bases between them. CDR1 and CDR2 from the germline V gene are SGDLS and YYNGEE. Together with reference TRBV9 and TRBJ2-7, the CDR3 gives the full variable domain: DSGVTQTPKHLITATGQRVTLRCSPRSGDLSVYWYQQSLDQGLQFLIQYYNGEERAKGNILERFSAQQFPDLHSELNLSSLELGDSALYFCASSPLSSSYEQYFGPGTRLTVT.

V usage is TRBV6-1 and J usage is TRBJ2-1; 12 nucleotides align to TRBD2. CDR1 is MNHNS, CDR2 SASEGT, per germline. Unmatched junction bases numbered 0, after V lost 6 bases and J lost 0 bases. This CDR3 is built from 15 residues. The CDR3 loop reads CASRGLAGSYNEQFF. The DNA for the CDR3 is TGTGCCAGCAGGGGACTAGCGGGCTCCTACAATGAGCAGTTCTTC.

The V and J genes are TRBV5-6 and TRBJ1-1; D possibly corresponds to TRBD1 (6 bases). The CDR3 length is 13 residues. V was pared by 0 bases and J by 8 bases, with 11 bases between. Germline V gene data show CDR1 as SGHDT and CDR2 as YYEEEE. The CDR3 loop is CASSLAEGGEAFF. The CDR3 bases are TGTGCCAGCAGCTTGGCCGAGGGGGGAGAAGCTTTCTTT.

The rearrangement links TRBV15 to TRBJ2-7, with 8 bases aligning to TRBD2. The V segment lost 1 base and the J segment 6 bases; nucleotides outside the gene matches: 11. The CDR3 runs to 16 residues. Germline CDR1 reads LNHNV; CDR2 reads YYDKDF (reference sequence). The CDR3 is CATSRGYGRAGGEQYF. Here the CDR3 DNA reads TGTGCCACCAGCAGAGGCTACGGGAGGGCCGGGGGCGAGCAGTACTTC.

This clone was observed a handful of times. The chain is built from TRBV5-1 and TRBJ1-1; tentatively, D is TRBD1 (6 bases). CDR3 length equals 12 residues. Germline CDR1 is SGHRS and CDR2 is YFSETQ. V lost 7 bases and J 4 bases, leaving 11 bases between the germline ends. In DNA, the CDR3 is TGCGCCAGCGGCAGGGGTGGCACTGAAGCTTTCTTT. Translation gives CASGRGGTEAFF.

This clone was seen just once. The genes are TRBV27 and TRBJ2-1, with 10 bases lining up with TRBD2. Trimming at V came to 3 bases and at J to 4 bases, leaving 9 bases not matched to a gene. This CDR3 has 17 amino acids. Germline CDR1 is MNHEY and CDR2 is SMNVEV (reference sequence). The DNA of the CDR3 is TGTGCCAGCAGTTTCCTTGGAGCGGGAGGGCGTTACAATGAGCAGTTCTTC. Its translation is CASSFLGAGGRYNEQFF.

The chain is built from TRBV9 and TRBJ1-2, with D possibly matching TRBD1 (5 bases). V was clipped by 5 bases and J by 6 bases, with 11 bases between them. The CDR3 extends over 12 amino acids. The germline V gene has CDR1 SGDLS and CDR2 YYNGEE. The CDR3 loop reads CASRAQGDGYTF. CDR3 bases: TGTGCCAGCAGAGCCCAGGGAGATGGCTACACCTTC. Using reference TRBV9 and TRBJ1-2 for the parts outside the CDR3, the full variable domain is DSGVTQTPKHLITATGQRVTLRCSPRSGDLSVYWYQQSLDQGLQFLIQYYNGEERAKGNILERFSAQQFPDLHSELNLSSLELGDSALYFCASRAQGDGYTFGSGTRLTVV.

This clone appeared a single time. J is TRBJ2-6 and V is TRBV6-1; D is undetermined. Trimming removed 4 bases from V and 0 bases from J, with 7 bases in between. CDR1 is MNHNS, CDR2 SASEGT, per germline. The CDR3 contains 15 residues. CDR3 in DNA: TGTGCCAGCAGTGCTACACCCTCTGGGGCCAACGTCCTGACTTTC. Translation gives CASSATPSGANVLTF.

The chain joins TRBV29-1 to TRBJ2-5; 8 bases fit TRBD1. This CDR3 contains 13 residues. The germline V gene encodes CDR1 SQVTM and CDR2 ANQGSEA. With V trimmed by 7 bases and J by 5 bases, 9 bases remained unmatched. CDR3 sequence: CSAQWTGRETQYF. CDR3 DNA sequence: TGCAGCGCCCAATGGACAGGGAGGGAGACCCAGTACTTC.

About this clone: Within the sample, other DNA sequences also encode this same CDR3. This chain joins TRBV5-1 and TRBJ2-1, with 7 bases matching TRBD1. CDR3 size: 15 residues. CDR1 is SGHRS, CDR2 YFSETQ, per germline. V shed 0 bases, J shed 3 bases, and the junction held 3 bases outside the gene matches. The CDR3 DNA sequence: TGCGCCAGCAGCTTGGTGGCAGGGGGCTACAATGAGCAGTTCTTC. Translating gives CASSLVAGGYNEQFF.

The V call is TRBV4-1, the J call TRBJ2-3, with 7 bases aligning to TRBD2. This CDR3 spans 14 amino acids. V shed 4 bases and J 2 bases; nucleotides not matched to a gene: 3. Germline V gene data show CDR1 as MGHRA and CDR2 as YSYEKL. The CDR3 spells CASSPGLSTDTQYF. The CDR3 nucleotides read TGCGCCAGCAGCCCGGGACTATCCACAGATACGCAGTATTTT.

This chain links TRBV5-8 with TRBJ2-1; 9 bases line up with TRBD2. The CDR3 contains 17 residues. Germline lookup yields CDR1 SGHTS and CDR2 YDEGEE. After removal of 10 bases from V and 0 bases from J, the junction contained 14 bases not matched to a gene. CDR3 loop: CAGFLAGSPSSYNEQFF. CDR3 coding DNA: TGTGCCGGTTTTCTAGCGGGATCACCCAGCTCCTACAATGAGCAGTTCTTC.

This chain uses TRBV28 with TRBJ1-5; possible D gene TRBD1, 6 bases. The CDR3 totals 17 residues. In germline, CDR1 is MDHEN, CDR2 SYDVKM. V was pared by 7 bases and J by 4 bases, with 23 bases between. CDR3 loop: CASIDATARGANQPQHF. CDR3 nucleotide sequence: TGTGCCAGCATCGATGCGACGGCCCGGGGGGCAAATCAGCCCCAGCATTTT.

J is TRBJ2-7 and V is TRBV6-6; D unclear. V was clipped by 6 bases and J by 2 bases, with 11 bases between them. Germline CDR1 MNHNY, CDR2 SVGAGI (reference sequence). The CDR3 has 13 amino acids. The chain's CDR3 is CASSSRQTYEQYF. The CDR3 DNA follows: TGTGCCAGCAGCTCGAGGCAAACCTACGAGCAGTACTTC.

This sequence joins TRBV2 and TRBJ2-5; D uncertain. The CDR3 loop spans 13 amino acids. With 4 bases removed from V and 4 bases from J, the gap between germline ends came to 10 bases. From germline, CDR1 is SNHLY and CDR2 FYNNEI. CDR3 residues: CASSVPVGETQYF. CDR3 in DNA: TGTGCCAGCAGTGTACCCGTCGGAGAGACCCAGTACTTC.

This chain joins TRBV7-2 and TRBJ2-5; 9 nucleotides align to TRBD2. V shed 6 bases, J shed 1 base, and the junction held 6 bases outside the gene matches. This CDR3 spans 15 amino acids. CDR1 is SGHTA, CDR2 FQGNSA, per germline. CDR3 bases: TGTGCCAGCAGTTTGATAGCGGGAGTCCAAGAGACCCAGTACTTC. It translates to CASSLIAGVQETQYF.

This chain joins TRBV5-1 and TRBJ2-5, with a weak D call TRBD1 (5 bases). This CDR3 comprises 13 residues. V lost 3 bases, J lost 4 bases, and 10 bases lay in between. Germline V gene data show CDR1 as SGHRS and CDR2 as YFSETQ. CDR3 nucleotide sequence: TGCGCCAGCAGCTCCCAAGGGGCAGAGACCCAGTACTTC. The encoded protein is CASSSQGAETQYF.

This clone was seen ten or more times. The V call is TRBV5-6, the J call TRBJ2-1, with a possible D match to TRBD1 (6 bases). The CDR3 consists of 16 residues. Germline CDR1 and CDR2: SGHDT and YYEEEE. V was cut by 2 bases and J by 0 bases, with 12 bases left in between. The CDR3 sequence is CASSLFTGSSYNEQFF. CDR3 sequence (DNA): TGTGCCAGCAGCTTATTTACAGGGAGCTCCTACAATGAGCAGTTCTTC.

The CDR3 coding sequence is TGTGCCAGCCAACCCGCGGGGGGGCTCGACTATGGCTACACCTTC. It is translated as CASQPAGGLDYGYTF. The V gene is TRBV7-9, the J gene TRBJ1-2, with D tentatively TRBD1 (6 bases). Trimming cost V 8 bases and J 3 bases, with 19 bases left between them. The germline gives CDR1 SEHNR, CDR2 FQNEAQ (reference sequence). The CDR3 spans 15 residues.

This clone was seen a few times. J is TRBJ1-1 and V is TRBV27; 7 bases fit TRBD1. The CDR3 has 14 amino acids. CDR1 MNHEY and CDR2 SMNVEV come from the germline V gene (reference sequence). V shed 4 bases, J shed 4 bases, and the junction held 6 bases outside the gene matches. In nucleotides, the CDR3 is TGTGCCAGCAGTTCGCCGGCAGGGGGCACTGAAGCTTTCTTT. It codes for CASSSPAGGTEAFF.

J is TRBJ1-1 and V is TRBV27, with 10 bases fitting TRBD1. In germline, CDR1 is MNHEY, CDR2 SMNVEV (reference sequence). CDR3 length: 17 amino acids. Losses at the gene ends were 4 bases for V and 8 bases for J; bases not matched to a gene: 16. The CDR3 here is CASSSFPPDRGQQEAFF. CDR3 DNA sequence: TGTGCCAGCAGTTCTTTCCCACCCGACAGGGGGCAGCAGGAAGCTTTCTTT.